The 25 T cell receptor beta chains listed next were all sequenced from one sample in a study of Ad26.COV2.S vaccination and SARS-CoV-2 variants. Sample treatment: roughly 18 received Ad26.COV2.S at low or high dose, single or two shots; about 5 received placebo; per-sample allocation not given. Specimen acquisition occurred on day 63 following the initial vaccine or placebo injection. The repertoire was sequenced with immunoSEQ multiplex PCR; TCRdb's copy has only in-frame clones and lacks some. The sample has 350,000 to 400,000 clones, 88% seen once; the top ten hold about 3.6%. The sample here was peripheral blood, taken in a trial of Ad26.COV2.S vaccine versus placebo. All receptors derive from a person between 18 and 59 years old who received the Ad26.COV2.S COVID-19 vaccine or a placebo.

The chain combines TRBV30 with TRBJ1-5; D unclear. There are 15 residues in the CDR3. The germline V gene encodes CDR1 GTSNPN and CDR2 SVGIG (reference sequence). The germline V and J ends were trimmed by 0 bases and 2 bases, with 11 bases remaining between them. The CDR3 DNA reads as TGTGCCTGGAGTGTAGGCGGGGTCGGCAATCAGCCCCAGCATTTT. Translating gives CAWSVGGVGNQPQHF. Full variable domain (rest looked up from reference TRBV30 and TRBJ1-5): SQTIHQWPATLVQPVGSPLSLECTVEGTSNPNLYWYRQAAGRGLQLLFYSVGIGQISSEVPQNLSASRPQDRQFILSSKKLLLSDSGFYLCAWSVGGVGNQPQHFGDGTRLSIL.

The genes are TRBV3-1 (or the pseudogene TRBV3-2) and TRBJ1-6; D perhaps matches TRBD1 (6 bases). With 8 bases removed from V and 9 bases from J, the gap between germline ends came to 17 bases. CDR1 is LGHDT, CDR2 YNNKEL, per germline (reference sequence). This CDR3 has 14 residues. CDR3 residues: CASREAGVISPLHF. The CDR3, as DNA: TGTGCCAGCCGGGAAGCAGGGGTAATTTCACCCCTCCACTTT.

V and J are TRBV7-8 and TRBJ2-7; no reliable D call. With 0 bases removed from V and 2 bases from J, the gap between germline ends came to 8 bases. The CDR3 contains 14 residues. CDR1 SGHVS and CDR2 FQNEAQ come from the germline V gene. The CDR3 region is CASSLAGSAYEQYF. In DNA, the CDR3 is TGTGCCAGCAGCTTAGCCGGTTCAGCCTACGAGCAGTACTTC. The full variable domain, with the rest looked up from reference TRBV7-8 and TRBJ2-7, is GAGVSQSPRYKVAKRGQDVALRCDPISGHVSLFWYQQALGQGPEFLTYFQNEAQLDKSGLPSDRFFAERPEGSVSTLKIQRTQQEDSAVYLCASSLAGSAYEQYFGPGTRLTVT.

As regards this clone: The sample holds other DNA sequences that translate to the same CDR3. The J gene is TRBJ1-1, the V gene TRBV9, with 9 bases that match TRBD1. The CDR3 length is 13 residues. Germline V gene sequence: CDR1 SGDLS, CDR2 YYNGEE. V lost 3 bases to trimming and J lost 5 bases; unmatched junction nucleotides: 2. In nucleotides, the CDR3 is TGTGCCAGCAGCGCCGACAGGGGGACTGAAGCTTTCTTT. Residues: CASSADRGTEAFF. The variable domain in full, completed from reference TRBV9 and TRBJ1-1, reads DSGVTQTPKHLITATGQRVTLRCSPRSGDLSVYWYQQSLDQGLQFLIQYYNGEERAKGNILERFSAQQFPDLHSELNLSSLELGDSALYFCASSADRGTEAFFGQGTRLTVV.

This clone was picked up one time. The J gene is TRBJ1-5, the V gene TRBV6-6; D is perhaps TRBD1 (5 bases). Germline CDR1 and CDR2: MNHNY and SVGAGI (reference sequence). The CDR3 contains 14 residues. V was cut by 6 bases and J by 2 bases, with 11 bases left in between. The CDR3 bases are TGTGCCAGCAGGTGGAGGGACGGCAATCAGCCCCAGCATTTT. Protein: CASRWRDGNQPQHF.

CDR3 in amino acids: CASSSQGFGNTIYF. CDR3 bases: TGTGCCAGCAGCTCGCAGGGGTTCGGAAACACCATATATTTT. The chain couples TRBV5-4 to TRBJ1-3; D possibly corresponds to TRBD1 (6 bases). From germline, CDR1 is SGHNT and CDR2 YYREEE (reference sequence). The CDR3 sequence is 14 residues long. V lost 3 bases to trimming and J lost 4 bases, with 11 bases between them.

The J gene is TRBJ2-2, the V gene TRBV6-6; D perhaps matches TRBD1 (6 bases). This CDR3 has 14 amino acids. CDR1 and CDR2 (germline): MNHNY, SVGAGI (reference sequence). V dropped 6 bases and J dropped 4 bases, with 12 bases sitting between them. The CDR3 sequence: CASRYTGFTGELFF. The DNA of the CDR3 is TGTGCCAGCAGGTATACAGGGTTCACCGGGGAGCTGTTTTTT.

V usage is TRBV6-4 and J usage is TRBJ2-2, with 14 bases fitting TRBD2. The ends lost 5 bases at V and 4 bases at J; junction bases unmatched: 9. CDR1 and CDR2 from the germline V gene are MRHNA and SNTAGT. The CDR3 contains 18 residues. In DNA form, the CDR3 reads TGTGCCAGCAGTCCTTCCGGGACTAGCGGGGGTATCACCGGGGAGCTGTTTTTT. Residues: CASSPSGTSGGITGELFF.

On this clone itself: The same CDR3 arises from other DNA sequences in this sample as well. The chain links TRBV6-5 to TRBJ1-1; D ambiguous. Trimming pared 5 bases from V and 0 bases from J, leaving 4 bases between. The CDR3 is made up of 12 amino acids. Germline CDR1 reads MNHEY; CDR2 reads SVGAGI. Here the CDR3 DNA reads TGTGCCAGCAGTAGGATGAACACTGAAGCTTTCTTT. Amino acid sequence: CASSRMNTEAFF.

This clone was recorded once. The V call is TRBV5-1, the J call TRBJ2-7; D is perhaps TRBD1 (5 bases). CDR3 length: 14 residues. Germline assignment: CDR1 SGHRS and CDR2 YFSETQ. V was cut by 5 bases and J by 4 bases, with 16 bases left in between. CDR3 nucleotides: TGCGCCAGCAGATTAAACGTAGGGGATTACGAGCAGTACTTC. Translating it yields CASRLNVGDYEQYF.

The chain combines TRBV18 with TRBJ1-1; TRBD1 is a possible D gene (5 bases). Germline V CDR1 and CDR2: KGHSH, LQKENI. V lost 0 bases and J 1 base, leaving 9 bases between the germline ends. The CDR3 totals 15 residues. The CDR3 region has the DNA TGTGCCAGCTCACCACCAGGAGGGACGAACACTGAAGCTTTCTTT. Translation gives CASSPPGGTNTEAFF.

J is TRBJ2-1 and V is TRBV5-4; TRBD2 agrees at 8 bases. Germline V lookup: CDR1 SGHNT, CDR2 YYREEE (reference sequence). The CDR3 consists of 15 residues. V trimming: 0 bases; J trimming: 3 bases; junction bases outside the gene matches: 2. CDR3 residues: CASSLGREDYNEQFF. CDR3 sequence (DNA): TGTGCCAGCAGCTTGGGGCGGGAGGACTACAATGAGCAGTTCTTC.

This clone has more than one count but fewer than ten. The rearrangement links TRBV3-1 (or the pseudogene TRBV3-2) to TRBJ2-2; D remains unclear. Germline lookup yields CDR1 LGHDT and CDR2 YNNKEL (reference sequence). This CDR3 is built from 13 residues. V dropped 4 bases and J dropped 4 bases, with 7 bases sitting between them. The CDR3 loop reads CASSPLTTGELFF. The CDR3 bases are TGTGCCAGCAGCCCCTTGACCACCGGGGAGCTGTTTTTT.

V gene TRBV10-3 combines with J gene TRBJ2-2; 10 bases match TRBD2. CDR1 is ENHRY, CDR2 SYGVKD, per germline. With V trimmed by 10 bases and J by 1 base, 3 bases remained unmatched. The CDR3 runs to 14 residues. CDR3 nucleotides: TGTGCCACCTTAGCGGGGGGGAACACCGGGGAGCTGTTTTTT. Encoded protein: CATLAGGNTGELFF.

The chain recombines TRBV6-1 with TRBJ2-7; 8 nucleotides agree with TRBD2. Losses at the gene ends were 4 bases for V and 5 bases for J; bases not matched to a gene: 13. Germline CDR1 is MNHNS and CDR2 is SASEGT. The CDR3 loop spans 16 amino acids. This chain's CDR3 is CASSGKRLARYHEQYF. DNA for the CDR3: TGTGCCAGCAGTGGGAAACGACTAGCGCGATACCACGAGCAGTACTTC.

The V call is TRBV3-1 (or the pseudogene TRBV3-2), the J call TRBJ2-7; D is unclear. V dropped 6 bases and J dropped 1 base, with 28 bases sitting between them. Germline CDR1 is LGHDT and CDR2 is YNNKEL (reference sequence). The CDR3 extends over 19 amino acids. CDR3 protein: CASSSPFRLDSSNSYEQYF. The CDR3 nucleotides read TGTGCCAGCAGTTCCCCATTTCGCCTAGATAGCTCCAATTCCTACGAGCAGTACTTC.

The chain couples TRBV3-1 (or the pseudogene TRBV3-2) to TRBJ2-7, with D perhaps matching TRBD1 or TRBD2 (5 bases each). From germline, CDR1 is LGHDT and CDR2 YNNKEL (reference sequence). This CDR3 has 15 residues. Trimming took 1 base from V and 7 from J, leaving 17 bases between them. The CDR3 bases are TGTGCCAGCAGCCAAGGGCCCGGGGCCCCGGGAGAGCAGTACTTC. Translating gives CASSQGPGAPGEQYF.

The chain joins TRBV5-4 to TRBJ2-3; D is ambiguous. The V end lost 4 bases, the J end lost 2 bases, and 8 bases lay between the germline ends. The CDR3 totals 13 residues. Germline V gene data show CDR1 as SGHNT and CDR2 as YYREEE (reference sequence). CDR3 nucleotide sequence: TGTGCCAGCAGCGCGGCCCCCACAGATACGCAGTATTTT. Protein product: CASSAAPTDTQYF.

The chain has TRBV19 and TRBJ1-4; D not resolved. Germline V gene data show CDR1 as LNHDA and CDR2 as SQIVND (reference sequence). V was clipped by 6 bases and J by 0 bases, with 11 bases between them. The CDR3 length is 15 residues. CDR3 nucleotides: TGTGCCAGTAGACCCCTCAGAGCAACTAATGAAAAACTGTTTTTT. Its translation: CASRPLRATNEKLFF. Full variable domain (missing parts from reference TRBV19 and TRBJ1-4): DGGITQSPKYLFRKEGQNVTLSCEQNLNHDAMYWYRQDPGQGLRLIYYSQIVNDFQKGDIAEGYSVSREKKESFPLTVTSAQKNPTAFYLCASRPLRATNEKLFFGSGTQLSVL.

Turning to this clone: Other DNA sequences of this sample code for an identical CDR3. The CDR3 nucleotides read TGCGCCAGCAGCTCCGGGACTAACTCCTACGAGCAGTACTTC. Translating gives CASSSGTNSYEQYF. The chain is built from TRBV5-1 and TRBJ2-7; TRBD2 matches 7 bases. The V gene end was trimmed by 3 bases and the J gene end by 0 bases; junction bases not matched to a gene: 3. The CDR3 is 14 amino acids. Germline CDR1 and CDR2: SGHRS and YFSETQ.

Here the CDR3 reads CASSLVGTENSPLHF. As DNA, the CDR3 is TGTGCCAGCAGCTTGGTGGGGACAGAAAATTCACCCCTCCACTTT. The rearrangement uses TRBV5-4 and TRBJ1-6; TRBD1 agrees at 7 bases. Germline V gives CDR1 SGHNT, CDR2 YYREEE (reference sequence). There are 15 residues in the CDR3. The trim removed 0 bases at V and 7 bases at J, leaving 4 bases unmatched.

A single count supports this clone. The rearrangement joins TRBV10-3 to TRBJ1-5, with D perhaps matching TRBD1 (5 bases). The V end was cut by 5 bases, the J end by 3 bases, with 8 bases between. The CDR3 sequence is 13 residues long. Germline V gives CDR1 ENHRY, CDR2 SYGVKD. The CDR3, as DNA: TGTGCCATCAGTCGGGGGGTCAATCAGCCCCAGCATTTT. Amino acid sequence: CAISRGVNQPQHF.

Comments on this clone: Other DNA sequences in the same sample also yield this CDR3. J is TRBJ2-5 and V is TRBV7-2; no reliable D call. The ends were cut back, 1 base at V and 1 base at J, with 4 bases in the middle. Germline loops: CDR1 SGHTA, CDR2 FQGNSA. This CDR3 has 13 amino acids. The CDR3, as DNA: TGTGCCAGCAGCTTAGTTGTCCAAGAGACCCAGTACTTC. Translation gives CASSLVVQETQYF. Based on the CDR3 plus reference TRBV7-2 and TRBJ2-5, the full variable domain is GAGVSQSPSNKVTEKGKDVELRCDPISGHTALYWYRQSLGQGLEFLIYFQGNSAPDKSGLPSDRFSAERTGGSVSTLTIQRTQQEDSAVYLCASSLVVQETQYFGPGTRLLVL.

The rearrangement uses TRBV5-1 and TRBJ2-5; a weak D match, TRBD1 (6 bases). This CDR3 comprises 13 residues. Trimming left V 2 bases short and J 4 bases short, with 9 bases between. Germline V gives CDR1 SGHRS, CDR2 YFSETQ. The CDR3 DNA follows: TGCGCCAGCAGCTTTTCCAGGGGAGAGACCCAGTACTTC. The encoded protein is CASSFSRGETQYF.

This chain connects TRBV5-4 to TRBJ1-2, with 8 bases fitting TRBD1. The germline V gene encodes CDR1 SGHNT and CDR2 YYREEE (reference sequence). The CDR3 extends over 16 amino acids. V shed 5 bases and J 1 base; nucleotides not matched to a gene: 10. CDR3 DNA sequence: TGTGCCAGCAGGCACTCGACAGGGGCCATTAACTATGGCTACACCTTC. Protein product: CASRHSTGAINYGYTF.